This T cell receptor beta chain stems from a study of low-dose radiotherapy and immunotherapy resistance in tumors. Across the study: Treatment consisted of nivolumab 240 mg every two weeks and ipilimumab 1 mg/kg every six weeks, given intravenously to patients. The authors gave intravenous cyclophosphamide 200 mg/m2 every two weeks, one day before radiation and immunotherapy.

TRAV- and TRBV-specific primers, spanning alpha and beta chains, primed first-strand cDNA. Amplification, which lasted approximately 19 PCR cycles, used a constant-region primer and V-primer adapter to amplify TCRs. mRNA that had been isolated underwent amplification through in vitro transcription. One entry per CDR3 protein, called by TCRdb with MiXCR from the reads. The table includes roughly 95,000 distinct CDR3 sequences, 20% detected once. Germline V gene sequence: CDR1 SGHRS, CDR2 YFSETQ. Unmatched junction bases numbered 4, after V lost 2 bases and J lost 5 bases. This CDR3 is 15 amino acids long. The time point is: after trial treatment. Treatment noted: LDRT plus nivolumab, ipilimumab, low-dose cyclophosphamide and aspirin (RACIN trial). This clonotype was found a few times.

The sequence was obtained from a female donor with ovarian cancer. The V gene is TRBV5-1, the J gene TRBJ2-1; 10 bases match TRBD2. Sequencing was performed on PBMCs, taken after low-dose radiotherapy plus immunotherapy. The CDR3 DNA is TGCGCCAGCAGCTTAACTACTAGCGGGAACAATGAGCAGTTCTTC. Translated: CASSLTTSGNNEQFF.